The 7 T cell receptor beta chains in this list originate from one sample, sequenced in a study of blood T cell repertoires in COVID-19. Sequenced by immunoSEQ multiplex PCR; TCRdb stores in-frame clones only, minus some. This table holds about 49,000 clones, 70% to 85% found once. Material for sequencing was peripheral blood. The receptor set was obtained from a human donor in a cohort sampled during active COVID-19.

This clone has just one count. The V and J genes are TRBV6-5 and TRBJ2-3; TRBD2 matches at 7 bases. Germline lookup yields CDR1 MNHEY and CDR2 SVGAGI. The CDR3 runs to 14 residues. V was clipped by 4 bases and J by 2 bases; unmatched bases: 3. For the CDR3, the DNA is TGTGCCAGCAGTTGGACTAGTTACACAGATACGCAGTATTTT. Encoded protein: CASSWTSYTDTQYF.

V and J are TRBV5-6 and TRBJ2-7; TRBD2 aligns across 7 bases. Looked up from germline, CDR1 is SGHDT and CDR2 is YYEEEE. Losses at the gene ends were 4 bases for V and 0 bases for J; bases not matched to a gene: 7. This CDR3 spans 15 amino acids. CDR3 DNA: TGTGCCAGCAGCCTTGGTCCTAGCGGCTCCTACGAGCAGTACTTC. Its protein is CASSLGPSGSYEQYF.

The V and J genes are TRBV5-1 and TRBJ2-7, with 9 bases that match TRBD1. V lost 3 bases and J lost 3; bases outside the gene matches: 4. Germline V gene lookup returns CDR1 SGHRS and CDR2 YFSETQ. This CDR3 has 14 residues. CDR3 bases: TGCGCCAGCAGCTGGACAGGGGAGAACTACGAGCAGTACTTC. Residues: CASSWTGENYEQYF.

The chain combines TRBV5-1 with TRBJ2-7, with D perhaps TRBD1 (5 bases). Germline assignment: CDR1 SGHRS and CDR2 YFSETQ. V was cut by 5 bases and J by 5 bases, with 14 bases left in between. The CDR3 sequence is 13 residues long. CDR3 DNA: TGCGCCAGCAGAAGGGGTTCGAGGAACGAGCAGTACTTC. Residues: CASRRGSRNEQYF.

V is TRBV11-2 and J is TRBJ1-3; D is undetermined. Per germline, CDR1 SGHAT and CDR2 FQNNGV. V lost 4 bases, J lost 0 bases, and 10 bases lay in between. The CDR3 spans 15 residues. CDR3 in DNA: TGTGCCAGCAGCTCCAGACATCTCTCTGGAAACACCATATATTTT. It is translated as CASSSRHLSGNTIYF.

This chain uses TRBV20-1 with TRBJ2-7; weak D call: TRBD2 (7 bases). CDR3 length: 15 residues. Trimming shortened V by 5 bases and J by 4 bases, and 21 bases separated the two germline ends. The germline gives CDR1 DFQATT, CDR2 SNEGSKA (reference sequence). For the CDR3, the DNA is TGCAGTGCTGGTGGGTACGGGGAGGGGGTTTACGAGCAGTACTTC. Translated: CSAGGYGEGVYEQYF.

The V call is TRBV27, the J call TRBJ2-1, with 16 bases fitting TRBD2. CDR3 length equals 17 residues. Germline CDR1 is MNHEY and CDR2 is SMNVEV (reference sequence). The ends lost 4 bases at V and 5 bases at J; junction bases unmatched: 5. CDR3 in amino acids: CASSSPGTSGRDNEQFF. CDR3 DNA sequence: TGTGCCAGCAGTTCCCCCGGGACTAGCGGGAGGGACAATGAGCAGTTCTTC.